The T cell receptor (beta chain) described here comes from a study of T cell responses to AZD1222 COVID-19 vaccine. Sequenced by immunoSEQ multiplex PCR; TCRdb stores in-frame clones only, minus some. This sample has around 140,000 clones, with 85% to 95% found just once. V lost 4 bases and J lost 6; bases outside the gene matches: 7. Germline values: CDR1 SGHKS, CDR2 YYEKEE (reference sequence). The CDR3 runs 15 residues. Source: peripheral blood, taken after recovery from COVID-19. J is TRBJ2-3 and V is TRBV5-5, with 11 bases matching TRBD1. The source of this sequence is an adult who had recovered from COVID-19. For the CDR3, the DNA is TGTGCCAGCAGCCGGACAGGGGGCGCATCGGATACGCAGTATTTT. It encodes CASSRTGGASDTQYF.